This passage covers 22 T cell receptor beta chains from one sample sequenced in a study of somatic mutations in cytotoxic T cells in rheumatoid arthritis. Assay: immunoSEQ multiplex PCR; the TCRdb copy retains only in-frame clones and omits some. The table shows nearly 20,000 clones, with 86% occurring only once. The source material was CD8+ T cells sorted from blood. All receptors come from a man aged 35 to 55 in good health.

This chain joins TRBV27 and TRBJ2-1, with D unclear. This CDR3 comprises 11 residues. The V and J ends lost 6 bases and 6 bases respectively, with 6 bases between them. Germline V lookup: CDR1 MNHEY, CDR2 SMNVEV (reference sequence). CDR3 coding DNA: TGTGCCAGCAGACTACGCAATGAGCAGTTCTTC. Residues: CASRLRNEQFF.

The chain recombines TRBV30 with TRBJ1-1, with D possibly being TRBD1 (6 bases). This CDR3 region has 14 residues. Germline V gives CDR1 GTSNPN, CDR2 SVGIG (reference sequence). V was cut by 3 bases and J by 1 base, with 12 bases left in between. CDR3 DNA: TGTGCCTGGAGCGAGGGGGTTTCGAACACTGAAGCTTTCTTT. Translating gives CAWSEGVSNTEAFF.

This sequence joins TRBV7-2 and TRBJ2-1; D gene ambiguous. Germline V gives CDR1 SGHTA, CDR2 FQGNSA. V was trimmed by 5 bases and J by 2 bases, leaving 13 bases between them. This CDR3 comprises 15 residues. Written as DNA, the CDR3 is TGTGCCAGCAGCCTATATCCGGTGGCCTACAATGAGCAGTTCTTC. It specifies CASSLYPVAYNEQFF.

This clone was recorded only once. The chain employs TRBV2 and TRBJ2-7; the D gene is possibly TRBD1 (6 bases). The CDR3 length is 13 residues. CDR1 SNHLY and CDR2 FYNNEI come from the germline V gene. With 9 bases removed from V and 2 bases from J, the gap between germline ends came to 14 bases. The CDR3 DNA sequence: TGTGCCAGGGGGCTGGGGGCGGCCTACGAGCAGTACTTC. Residues: CARGLGAAYEQYF.

This clone was seen only a few times. The rearrangement links TRBV30 to TRBJ2-2; 11 bases are shared with TRBD2. V trimming: 3 bases; J trimming: 5 bases; junction bases outside the gene matches: 5. The CDR3 consists of 15 residues. Germline V lookup: CDR1 GTSNPN, CDR2 SVGIG (reference sequence). This CDR3 is CAWRLAGVYTGELFF. The CDR3 DNA reads TGTGCCTGGAGACTAGCGGGAGTTTATACCGGGGAGCTGTTTTTT.

The chain has TRBV7-8 and TRBJ2-2; 11 bases agree with TRBD2. Germline assignment: CDR1 SGHVS and CDR2 FQNEAQ. V gave up 4 bases and J gave up 6 bases; unmatched junction bases: 13. This CDR3 has 18 amino acids. The DNA for the CDR3 is TGTGCCAGCAGCTCGGAACTAGCGGGAGTGGTTTGGGCCGGGGAGCTGTTTTTT. Translation gives CASSSELAGVVWAGELFF. The whole variable domain, filled in from reference TRBV7-8 and TRBJ2-2, reads GAGVSQSPRYKVAKRGQDVALRCDPISGHVSLFWYQQALGQGPEFLTYFQNEAQLDKSGLPSDRFFAERPEGSVSTLKIQRTQQEDSAVYLCASSSELAGVVWAGELFFGEGSRLTVL.

The rearrangement links TRBV10-3 to TRBJ2-1, with TRBD1 matching over 10 bases. The CDR3 consists of 15 residues. Germline CDR1 is ENHRY and CDR2 is SYGVKD. V was clipped by 3 bases and J by 8 bases; unmatched bases: 7. CDR3 coding DNA: TGTGCCATCAGTGATGACGGGACAGGGGCGGATGAGCAGTTCTTC. Its protein is CAISDDGTGADEQFF.

The chain combines TRBV5-1 with TRBJ2-7; 9 bases agree with TRBD2. CDR3 length: 15 amino acids. CDR1 is SGHRS and CDR2 is YFSETQ in the germline V gene. Trimming took 4 bases from V and 2 from J; bases not matched to a gene: 7. In DNA, the CDR3 is TGCGCCAGCAGCATAGGACTAGCGTCTACCTACGAGCAGTACTTC. Residues: CASSIGLASTYEQYF. Looking up the rest from reference TRBV5-1 and TRBJ2-7 gives the full variable domain: KAGVTQTPRYLIKTRGQQVTLSCSPISGHRSVSWYQQTPGQGLQFLFEYFSETQRNKGNFPGRFSGRQFSNSRSEMNVSTLELGDSALYLCASSIGLASTYEQYFGPGTRLTVT.

The rearrangement links TRBV5-1 to TRBJ1-1; the D is unclear. Germline-derived CDR1 and CDR2 are SGHRS and YFSETQ. The germline V and J ends were trimmed by 1 base and 1 base, with 8 bases remaining between them. This CDR3 has 14 amino acids. CDR3 amino acids: CASSLLGGNTEAFF. CDR3 DNA sequence: TGCGCCAGCAGCTTGCTGGGAGGGAACACTGAAGCTTTCTTT.

The rearrangement joins TRBV10-3 to TRBJ2-7; 12 bases fit TRBD1. Germline CDR1 and CDR2: ENHRY and SYGVKD. This CDR3 contains 15 residues. J gave up 11 bases and V 10 bases, and 18 bases lay outside the gene matches. This chain's CDR3 is CASTPGQGARKEEYF. CDR3 nucleotide sequence: TGTGCCAGCACACCGGGACAGGGGGCGCGGAAGGAGGAGTACTTC.

V and J are TRBV7-2 and TRBJ1-5; weak D call: TRBD1 (5 bases). The CDR3 loop spans 18 amino acids. With 1 base removed from V and 1 base from J, the gap between germline ends came to 17 bases. Germline V CDR1 and CDR2: SGHTA, FQGNSA. The CDR3 DNA sequence: TGTGCCAGCAGCTTAGGGACTGACTGGGGGAGAAGCAATCAGCCCCAGCATTTT. Translation: CASSLGTDWGRSNQPQHF.

The rearrangement uses TRBV28 and TRBJ1-5; 10 positions agree with TRBD1. V lost 3 bases to trimming and J lost 3 bases; unmatched junction nucleotides: 8. Germline CDR1 is MDHEN and CDR2 is SYDVKM. This CDR3 region has 17 residues. Written as DNA, the CDR3 is TGTGCCAGCAGTTTCTACCGGGACAGGGGAGACAATCAGCCCCAGCATTTT. Protein sequence: CASSFYRDRGDNQPQHF.

This rearrangement joins TRBV19 to TRBJ2-1; D gene uncertain. The germline CDR1 and CDR2 sequences are LNHDA and SQIVND (reference sequence). V lost 0 bases and J 0 bases, leaving 15 bases between the germline ends. The CDR3 sequence is 18 residues long. This chain's CDR3 is CASSIEGLWVSSYNEQFF. The CDR3 bases are TGTGCCAGTAGTATAGAGGGGTTGTGGGTTAGCTCCTACAATGAGCAGTTCTTC.

The chain is built from TRBV9 and TRBJ2-1, with no clear D. Germline V CDR1 and CDR2: SGDLS, YYNGEE. The length of the CDR3 is 13 residues. V dropped 3 bases and J dropped 2 bases, with 6 bases sitting between them. The CDR3 reads CASSGTTYNEQFF. The CDR3 region has the DNA TGTGCCAGCAGCGGGACGACCTACAATGAGCAGTTCTTC.

The chain combines TRBV5-6 with TRBJ1-1; perhaps TRBD1 as D (5 bases). The germline CDR1 and CDR2 sequences are SGHDT and YYEEEE. With 0 bases removed from V and 7 bases from J, the gap between germline ends came to 7 bases. The CDR3 runs 12 residues. The CDR3 region is CASSLDGGEAFF. The CDR3, as DNA: TGTGCCAGCAGCTTGGATGGGGGTGAAGCTTTCTTT.

The rearrangement uses TRBV6-4 and TRBJ1-1; D unresolved. The CDR3 is made up of 11 amino acids. Germline CDR1 and CDR2: MRHNA and SNTAGT. V lost 10 bases and J 6 bases, leaving 12 bases between the germline ends. The CDR3 DNA reads TGTGCCACCAGATTCGGAGCTGAAGCTTTCTTT. Its translation: CATRFGAEAFF.

V and J are TRBV19 and TRBJ1-5, with D unresolved. CDR3 size: 15 residues. The germline gives CDR1 LNHDA, CDR2 SQIVND (reference sequence). V lost 3 bases and J lost 5, with 14 bases in between. The CDR3 is CASSIWRVGDQPQHF. The CDR3 DNA follows: TGTGCCAGTAGTATTTGGCGGGTTGGGGATCAGCCCCAGCATTTT.

The J gene is TRBJ1-3, the V gene TRBV27, with 8 bases fitting TRBD1. There are 22 residues in the CDR3. Trimming removed 3 bases from V and 1 base from J; junction bases left unmatched: 23. The germline CDR1 and CDR2 sequences are MNHEY and SMNVEV (reference sequence). CDR3 DNA sequence: TGTGCCAGCAGTTTTATGTCACCGGGACAGGCGACGCGTTTCTTATCTGGAAACACCATATATTTT. Protein product: CASSFMSPGQATRFLSGNTIYF.

The chain has TRBV6-1 and TRBJ2-1; 11 bases agree with TRBD2. The CDR3 has 18 amino acids. Germline V gene sequence: CDR1 MNHNS, CDR2 SASEGT. V was pared by 3 bases and J by 4 bases, with 11 bases of the junction left unmatched. CDR3 in DNA: TGTGCCAGCAGTGATGGCAGTCACCTAGCGGGAGGATACAATGAGCAGTTCTTC. Translated: CASSDGSHLAGGYNEQFF.

J is TRBJ1-1 and V is TRBV7-8; 7 bases align to TRBD1. The CDR3 spans 17 residues. The V segment lost 0 bases and the J segment 5 bases; nucleotides outside the gene matches: 12. Per the germline V gene, CDR1 is SGHVS and CDR2 is FQNEAQ. The CDR3 DNA follows: TGTGCCAGCAGCTTAGCGTTTTTGCGCGCAGGGGGGACTGAAGCTTTCTTT. It codes for CASSLAFLRAGGTEAFF.

This chain connects TRBV5-1 to TRBJ2-5; no definite D call. The J call is uncertain, as TRBJ2-7 better fits the DNA end. Germline CDR1 reads SGHRS; CDR2 reads YFSETQ. The CDR3 totals 15 residues. The CDR3 protein is CASSLVSSNSYEQYF. CDR3 nucleotide sequence: TGCGCCAGCAGCTTGGTTAGCAGCAACTCCTACGAGCAGTACTTC.

This chain joins TRBV2 and TRBJ2-1; 13 bases line up with TRBD2. This CDR3 comprises 15 residues. Germline loops: CDR1 SNHLY, CDR2 FYNNEI. V lost 5 bases, J lost 3 bases, and 1 base stayed unmatched. The CDR3 region is CASSWTSGSYNEQFF. The CDR3 region has the DNA TGTGCCAGCAGTTGGACTAGCGGGAGCTACAATGAGCAGTTCTTC.